The clone carrying this TCR beta chain was found many times. No antigen is known for it. This entry is derived from a study of T-cell memory formation after mild COVID-19. Points from the study as a whole: Clones that contracted from day 15 to 85 had balanced CD4/CD8; later expanders were CD4+ biased. Whether day 37 second-wave clones are SARS-CoV-2-specific was not confirmed. Mainly CM and EM harbored the contracting CD4+ clones; mainly EMRA harbored the CD8+ ones.

TCRdb reanalysed the 5' RACE reads using MiXCR and keeps one entry per CDR3 protein. The sample lists roughly 300,000 distinct CDR3 sequences; around 8% were seen once. CDR1 ENHRY and CDR2 SYGVKD come from the germline V gene. V lost 3 bases to trimming and J lost 3 bases; unmatched junction nucleotides: 10. The length of the CDR3 is 19 residues. The chain links TRBV10-3 to TRBJ2-2, with 13 nucleotides matching TRBD2. The sequence was collected from a man in his late teens or twenties who had mild COVID-19 (a few samples of this study predate the infection). Cell type and time point are not known. The specimen was PBMCs or a T cell subset sorted from them (not recorded which). The CDR3 DNA follows: TGTGCCATCAGTGAATGGACTAGCGGGGGTGGTATAGACACCGGGGAGCTGTTTTTT. Translation: CAISEWTSGGGIDTGELFF.